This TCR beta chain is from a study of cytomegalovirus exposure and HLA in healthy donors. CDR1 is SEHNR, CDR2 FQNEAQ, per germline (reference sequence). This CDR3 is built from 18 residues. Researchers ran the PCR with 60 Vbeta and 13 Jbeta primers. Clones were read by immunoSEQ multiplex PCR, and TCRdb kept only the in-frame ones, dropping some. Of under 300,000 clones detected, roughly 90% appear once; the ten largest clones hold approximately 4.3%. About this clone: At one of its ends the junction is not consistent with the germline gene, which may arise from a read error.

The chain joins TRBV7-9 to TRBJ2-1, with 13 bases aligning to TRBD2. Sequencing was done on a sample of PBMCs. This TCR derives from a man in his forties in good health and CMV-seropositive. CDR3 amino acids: CSSSHGTSGTRSYNEQFF. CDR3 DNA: TGTTCCAGCAGCCACGGGACTAGCGGGACACGCTCCTACAATGAGCAGTTCTTC.